What follows are 11 T cell receptor beta chains derived from one specimen sequenced in a study of blood T cells in healthy people across ages. Next came a second PCR, run for about 6 to 12 cycles, which used a sample-barcoded 5' primer along with a J-beta primer mix. TCRdb reprocessed the 5' RACE reads via MiXCR and lists one record per CDR3 protein. The sample holds just over 1 million distinct CDR3 sequences; 40% to 50% are singletons and the top ten take approximately 17%. Sequenced sample: blood. These TCRs come from a woman aged 60 to 75 in good health.

This clonotype appeared once. V usage is TRBV9 and J usage is TRBJ1-2; D unresolved. The CDR3 extends over 13 amino acids. Trimming took 0 bases from V and 5 from J, leaving 8 bases between them. Germline-derived CDR1 and CDR2 are SGDLS and YYNGEE. CDR3 residues: CASSVDVAYGYTF. Written as DNA, the CDR3 is TGTGCCAGCAGCGTAGACGTGGCGTATGGCTACACCTTC.

This clonotype came up once. The chain carries TRBV20-1 and TRBJ1-2; D possibly corresponds to TRBD1 (6 bases). The CDR3 is made up of 14 amino acids. V lost 1 base and J lost 4, with 13 bases in between. Per germline, CDR1 DFQATT and CDR2 SNEGSKA (reference sequence). Here the CDR3 reads CSARATGLRYGYTF. The CDR3 nucleotides read TGCAGTGCTAGAGCAACAGGGCTTCGCTATGGCTACACCTTC.

V gene TRBV7-9 combines with J gene TRBJ2-1; D gene unclear. The CDR3 sequence is 12 residues long. Trimming removed 4 bases from V and 8 bases from J, with 9 bases in between. The germline V gene encodes CDR1 SEHNR and CDR2 FQNEAQ (reference sequence). The CDR3 spells CASSSVSYEQFF. CDR3 DNA sequence: TGTGCCAGCAGCTCCGTGTCTTATGAGCAGTTCTTC.

The rearrangement links TRBV6-5 to TRBJ1-2; D uncertain. Germline V gene lookup returns CDR1 MNHEY and CDR2 SVGAGI. The CDR3 runs 14 residues. V shed 3 bases and J shed 0 bases, with 8 bases lying between them. CDR3 protein: CASSYRPTNYGYTF. CDR3 nucleotides: TGTGCCAGCAGTTATCGGCCGACTAACTATGGCTACACCTTC.

This clonotype was observed at least ten times. This sequence joins TRBV20-1 and TRBJ2-7; 8 bases map to TRBD2. Germline trimming cut 6 bases from V and 7 bases from J; bases unmatched to any gene: 8. Per the germline V gene, CDR1 is DFQATT and CDR2 is SNEGSKA (reference sequence). The CDR3 is 12 amino acids. The DNA for the CDR3 is TGCAGTGCGCCAGCGGGAGTGGGGGAGCAGTACTTC. It yields the protein CSAPAGVGEQYF.

This clonotype showed up just a few times. This chain connects TRBV6-5 to TRBJ1-5, with D uncertain. CDR3 length: 13 amino acids. V was clipped by 6 bases and J by 6 bases, with 12 bases between them. Germline loops: CDR1 MNHEY, CDR2 SVGAGI. The CDR3 region has the DNA TGTGCCAGCAGCCGATACAAAAGTCAGCCCCAGCATTTT. This encodes CASSRYKSQPQHF.

The rearrangement uses TRBV6-1 and TRBJ2-7, with no clear D. Trimming took 2 bases from V and 4 from J, leaving 9 bases between them. The CDR3 extends over 13 amino acids. Germline V gives CDR1 MNHNS, CDR2 SASEGT. CDR3 nucleotides: TGTGCCAGCAGTGAATCGAGCAGGTACGAGCAGTACTTC. Translated: CASSESSRYEQYF.

This clonotype was detected many times. The chain couples TRBV29-1 to TRBJ2-4; tentatively, D is TRBD2 (6 bases). This CDR3 is 13 amino acids long. Trimming removed 1 base from V and 3 bases from J, with 7 bases in between. Germline V CDR1 and CDR2: SQVTM, ANQGSEA. The CDR3, as DNA: TGCAGCGTTGAAGTCGGGGGCAAAAACATTCAGTACTTC. Protein sequence: CSVEVGGKNIQYF.

This clonotype was counted only a few times. The gene calls are TRBV6-1 and TRBJ2-1; unclear D gene. The CDR3 runs 15 residues. Germline CDR1 and CDR2: MNHNS and SASEGT. The V end lost 2 bases, the J end lost 6 bases, and 14 bases lay between the germline ends. The CDR3 DNA follows: TGTGCCAGCAGTGAAACTCCGACCGTCGGCAATGAGCAGTTCTTC. Residues: CASSETPTVGNEQFF.

This chain connects TRBV6-5 to TRBJ2-7; D ambiguous. The J call may be wrong; the DNA end is better matched by TRBJ2-5. The length of the CDR3 is 16 residues. CDR1 is MNHEY and CDR2 is SVGAGI in the germline V gene. CDR3 sequence reads: CASSYSTGNILETQYF. The CDR3 nucleotides read TGTGCCAGCAGTTACTCGACGGGCAACATCCTTGAGACCCAGTACTTC.

This chain connects TRBV20-1 to TRBJ2-7; D ambiguous. The J call may not be correct, given that the DNA end is closer to TRBJ2-5. This CDR3 region has 14 residues. The V gene's germline CDR1 is DFQATT and CDR2 SNEGSKA (reference sequence). DNA of the CDR3: TGCAGTGCTAGAATGCATAGCCCCCAAGAGACCCAGTACTTC. Translated, it gives CSARMHSPQETQYF.